The entry below describes one T cell receptor (beta chain). Its target is not known. This sample stems from a study of T cell repertoires in cytomegalovirus infection. Study context: Use of recently identified HLA-C-restricted and well-studied HLA-B-restricted CMV epitopes was part of the study. Overall study results and limits: In two of eight donors, the top clonotype was HLA-C-restricted CMV-specific. Cumulative public TCR beta family frequency identified carriers of CMV plus the relevant HLA.

TCRdb reprocessed the reads with MiXCR, giving one entry per CDR3 protein. The repertoire holds approximately 590,000 distinct CDR3 sequences, around two fifths seen once, with over 45% in the top ten. With 0 bases removed from V and 7 bases from J, the gap between germline ends came to 9 bases. The CDR3 covers 14 residues. Looked up from germline, CDR1 is SGHNT and CDR2 is YENEEA. The source is a human donor in good health (CMV status not recorded). Some clones in this sample may be carry-over from other donors' samples. The input for sequencing was cultured PBMCs, taken from culture after CMV antigen stimulation. This chain joins TRBV11-3 and TRBJ2-2; D is uncertain. The CDR3, as DNA: TGTGCCAGCAGCTTAGATTCCCTTGGCGGGGAGCTGTTTTTT. This translates into CASSLDSLGGELFF.